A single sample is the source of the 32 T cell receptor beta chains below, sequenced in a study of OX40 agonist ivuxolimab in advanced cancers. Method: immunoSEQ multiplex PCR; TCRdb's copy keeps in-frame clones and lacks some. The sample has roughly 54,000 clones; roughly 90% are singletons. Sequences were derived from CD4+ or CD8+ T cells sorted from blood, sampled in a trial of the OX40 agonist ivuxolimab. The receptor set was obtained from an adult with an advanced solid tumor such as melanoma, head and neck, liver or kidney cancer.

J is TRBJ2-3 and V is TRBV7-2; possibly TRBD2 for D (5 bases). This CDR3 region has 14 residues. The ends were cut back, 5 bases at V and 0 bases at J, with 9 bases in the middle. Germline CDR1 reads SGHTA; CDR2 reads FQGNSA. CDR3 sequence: CASSPRASTDTQYF. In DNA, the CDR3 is TGTGCCAGCAGCCCGAGGGCCAGCACAGATACGCAGTATTTT.

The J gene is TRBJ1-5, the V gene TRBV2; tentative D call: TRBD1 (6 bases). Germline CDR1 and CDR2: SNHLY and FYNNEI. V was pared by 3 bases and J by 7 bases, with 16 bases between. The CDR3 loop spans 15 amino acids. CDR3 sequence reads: CASSERGGRGQPQHF. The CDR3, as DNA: TGTGCCAGCAGTGAGAGGGGGGGACGTGGACAGCCCCAGCATTTT. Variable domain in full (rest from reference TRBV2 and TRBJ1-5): EPEVTQTPSHQVTQMGQEVILRCVPISNHLYFYWYRQILGQKVEFLVSFYNNEISEKSEIFDDQFSVERPDGSNFTLKIRSTKLEDSAMYFCASSERGGRGQPQHFGDGTRLSIL.

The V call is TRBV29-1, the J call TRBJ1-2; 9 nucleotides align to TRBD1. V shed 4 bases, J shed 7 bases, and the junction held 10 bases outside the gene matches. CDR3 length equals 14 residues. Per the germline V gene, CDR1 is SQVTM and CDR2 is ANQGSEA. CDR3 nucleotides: TGCAGCGTTGCCGGGACAGGGTTTTATGGTGGCTACACCTTC. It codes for CSVAGTGFYGGYTF.

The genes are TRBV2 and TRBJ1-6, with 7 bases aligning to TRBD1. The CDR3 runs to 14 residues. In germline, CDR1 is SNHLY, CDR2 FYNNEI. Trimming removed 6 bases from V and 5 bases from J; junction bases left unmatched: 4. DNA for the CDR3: TGTGCCAGCAGCCGTGACAGGGATAATTCACCCCTCCACTTT. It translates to CASSRDRDNSPLHF.

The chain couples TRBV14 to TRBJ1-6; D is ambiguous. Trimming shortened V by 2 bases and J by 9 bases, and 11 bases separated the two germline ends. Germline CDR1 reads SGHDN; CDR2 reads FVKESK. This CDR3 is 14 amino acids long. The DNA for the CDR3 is TGTGCCAGCAGCCAATACCCGGGAAGTTCACCCCTCCACTTT. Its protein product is CASSQYPGSSPLHF.

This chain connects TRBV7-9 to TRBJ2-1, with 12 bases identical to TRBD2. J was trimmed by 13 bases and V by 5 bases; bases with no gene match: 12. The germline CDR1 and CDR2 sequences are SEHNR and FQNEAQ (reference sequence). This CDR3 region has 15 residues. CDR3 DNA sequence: TGTGCCAGCAGCCTGCAACTAGCGGGGGGCCCTGTACAGTTCTTC. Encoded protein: CASSLQLAGGPVQFF.

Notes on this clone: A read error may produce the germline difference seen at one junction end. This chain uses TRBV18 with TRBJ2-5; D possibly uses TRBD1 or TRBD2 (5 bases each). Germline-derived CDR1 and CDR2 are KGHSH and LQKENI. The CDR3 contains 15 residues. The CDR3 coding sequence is TGTGCCAGCTCACCCACGGTTGCAGGGACGGAGACCAAGTACTTC. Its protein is CASSPTVAGTETKYF.

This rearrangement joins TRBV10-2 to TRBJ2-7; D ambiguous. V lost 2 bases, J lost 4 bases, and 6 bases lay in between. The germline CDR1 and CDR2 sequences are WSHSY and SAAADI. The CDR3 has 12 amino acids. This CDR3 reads CASSEGTYEQYF. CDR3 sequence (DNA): TGCGCCAGCAGTGAGGGTACTTACGAGCAGTACTTC.

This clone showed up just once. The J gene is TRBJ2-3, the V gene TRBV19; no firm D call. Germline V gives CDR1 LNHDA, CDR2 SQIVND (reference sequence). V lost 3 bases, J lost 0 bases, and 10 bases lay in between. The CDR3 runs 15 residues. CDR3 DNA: TGTGCCAGTAGTATTGGCAGAGCTAGCACAGATACGCAGTATTTT. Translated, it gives CASSIGRASTDTQYF.

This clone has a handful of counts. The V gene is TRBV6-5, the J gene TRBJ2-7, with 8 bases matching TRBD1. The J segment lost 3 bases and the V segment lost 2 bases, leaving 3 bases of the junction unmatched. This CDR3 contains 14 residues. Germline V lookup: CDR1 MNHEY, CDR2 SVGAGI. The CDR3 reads CASSYRTGLYEQYF. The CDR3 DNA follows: TGTGCCAGCAGTTACAGGACAGGGCTCTACGAGCAGTACTTC.

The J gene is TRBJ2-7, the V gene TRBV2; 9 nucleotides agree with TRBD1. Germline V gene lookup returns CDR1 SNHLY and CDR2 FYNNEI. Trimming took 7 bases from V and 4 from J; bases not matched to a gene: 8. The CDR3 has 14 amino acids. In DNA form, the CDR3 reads TGTGCCAGCAACAAACAGGGGGCCGGGTACGAGCAGTACTTC. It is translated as CASNKQGAGYEQYF.

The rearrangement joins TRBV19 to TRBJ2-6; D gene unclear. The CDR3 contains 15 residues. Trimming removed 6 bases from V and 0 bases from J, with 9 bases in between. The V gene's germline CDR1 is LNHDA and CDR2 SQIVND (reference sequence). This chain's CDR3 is CASRLVASGANVLTF. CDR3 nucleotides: TGTGCCAGTAGGCTGGTGGCCTCTGGGGCCAACGTCCTGACTTTC.

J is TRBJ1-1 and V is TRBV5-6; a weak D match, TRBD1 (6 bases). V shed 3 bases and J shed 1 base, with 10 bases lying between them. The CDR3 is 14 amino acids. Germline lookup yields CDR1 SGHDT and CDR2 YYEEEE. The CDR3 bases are TGTGCCAGCAGCTATCAGGGGCGGAACACTGAAGCTTTCTTT. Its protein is CASSYQGRNTEAFF.

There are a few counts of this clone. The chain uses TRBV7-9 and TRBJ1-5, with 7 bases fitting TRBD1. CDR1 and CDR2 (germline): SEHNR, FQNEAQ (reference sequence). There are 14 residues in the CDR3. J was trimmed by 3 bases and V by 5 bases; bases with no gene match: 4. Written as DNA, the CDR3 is TGTGCCAGCAGCCCCCAGGGGGTCAATCAGCCCCAGCATTTT. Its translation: CASSPQGVNQPQHF.

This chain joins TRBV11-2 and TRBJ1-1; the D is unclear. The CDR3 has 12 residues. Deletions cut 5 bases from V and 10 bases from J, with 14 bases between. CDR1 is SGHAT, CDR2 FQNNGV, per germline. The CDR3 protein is CASSPLGSGAFF. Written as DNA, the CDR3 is TGTGCCAGCAGCCCCCTCGGGAGCGGAGCTTTCTTT.

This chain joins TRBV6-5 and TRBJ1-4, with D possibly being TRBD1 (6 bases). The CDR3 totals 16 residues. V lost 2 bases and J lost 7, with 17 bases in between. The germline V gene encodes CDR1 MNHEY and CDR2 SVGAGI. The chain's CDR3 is CASSYRGGRSGEKLFF. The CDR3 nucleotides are TGTGCCAGCAGTTACAGGGGGGGGCGCTCTGGTGAAAAACTGTTTTTT.

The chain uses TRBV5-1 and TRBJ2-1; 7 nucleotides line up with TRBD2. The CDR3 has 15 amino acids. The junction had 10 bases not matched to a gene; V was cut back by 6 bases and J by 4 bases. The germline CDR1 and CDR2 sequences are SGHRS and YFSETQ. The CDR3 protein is CASKKAGSTYNEQFF. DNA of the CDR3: TGCGCCAGCAAAAAAGCGGGATCCACTTACAATGAGCAGTTCTTC.

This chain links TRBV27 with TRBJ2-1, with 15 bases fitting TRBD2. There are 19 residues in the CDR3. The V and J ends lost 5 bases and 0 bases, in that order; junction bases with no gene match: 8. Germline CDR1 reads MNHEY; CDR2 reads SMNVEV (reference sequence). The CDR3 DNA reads TGTGCCAGCAGTCCCGGACTAGCGGGAGGGCCGAGCTCCTACAATGAGCAGTTCTTC. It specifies CASSPGLAGGPSSYNEQFF.

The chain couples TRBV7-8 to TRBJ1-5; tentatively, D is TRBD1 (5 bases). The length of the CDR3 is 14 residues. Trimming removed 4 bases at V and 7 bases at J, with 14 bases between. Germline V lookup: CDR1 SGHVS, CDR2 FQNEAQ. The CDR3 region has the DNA TGTGCCAGCAGCTACTCAGGGTATTTACAGCCCCAGCATTTT. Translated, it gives CASSYSGYLQPQHF.

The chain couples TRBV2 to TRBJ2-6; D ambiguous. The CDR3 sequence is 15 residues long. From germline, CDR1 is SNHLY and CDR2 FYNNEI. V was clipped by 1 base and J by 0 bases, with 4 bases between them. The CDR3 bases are TGTGCCAGCAGTGAAGATCACTCTGGGGCCAACGTCCTGACTTTC. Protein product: CASSEDHSGANVLTF.

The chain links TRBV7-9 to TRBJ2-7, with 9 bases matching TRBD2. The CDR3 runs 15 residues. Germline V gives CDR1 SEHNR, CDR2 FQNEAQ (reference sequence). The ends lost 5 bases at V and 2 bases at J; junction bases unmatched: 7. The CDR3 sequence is CASSPTAGGPYEQYF. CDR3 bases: TGTGCCAGCAGCCCAACGGCGGGAGGGCCCTACGAGCAGTACTTC.

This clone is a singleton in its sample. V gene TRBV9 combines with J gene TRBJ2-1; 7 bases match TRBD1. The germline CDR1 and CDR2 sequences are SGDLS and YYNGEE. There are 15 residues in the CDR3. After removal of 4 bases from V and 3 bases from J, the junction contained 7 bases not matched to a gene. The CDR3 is CASSTWDSNYNEQFF. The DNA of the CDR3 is TGTGCCAGCAGCACTTGGGACAGTAACTACAATGAGCAGTTCTTC.

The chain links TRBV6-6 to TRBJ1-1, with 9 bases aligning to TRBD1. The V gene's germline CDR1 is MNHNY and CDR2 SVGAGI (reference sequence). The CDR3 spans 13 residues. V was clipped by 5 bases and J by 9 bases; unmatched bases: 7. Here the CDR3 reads CASSPGQGRQAFF. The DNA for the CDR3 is TGTGCCAGCAGTCCTGGACAGGGGAGGCAAGCTTTCTTT.

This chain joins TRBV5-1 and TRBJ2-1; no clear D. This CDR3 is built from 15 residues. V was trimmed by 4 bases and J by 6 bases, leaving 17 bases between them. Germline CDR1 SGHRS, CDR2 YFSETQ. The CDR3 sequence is CASSRLVGIRNEQFF. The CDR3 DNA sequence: TGCGCCAGCAGCCGCCTTGTGGGTATTCGCAATGAGCAGTTCTTC.

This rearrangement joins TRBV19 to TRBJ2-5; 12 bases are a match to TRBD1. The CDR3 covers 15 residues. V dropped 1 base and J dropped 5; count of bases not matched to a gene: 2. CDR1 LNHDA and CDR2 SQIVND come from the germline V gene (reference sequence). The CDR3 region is CASSIGGTGGETQYF. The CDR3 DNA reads TGTGCCAGTAGTATAGGCGGGACAGGGGGCGAGACCCAGTACTTC.

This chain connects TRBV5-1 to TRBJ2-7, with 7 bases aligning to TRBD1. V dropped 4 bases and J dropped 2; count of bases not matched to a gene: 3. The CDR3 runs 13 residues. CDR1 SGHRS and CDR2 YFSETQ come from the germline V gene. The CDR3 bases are TGCGCCAGCAGCGGGGGACAGACCTACGAGCAGTACTTC. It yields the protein CASSGGQTYEQYF.

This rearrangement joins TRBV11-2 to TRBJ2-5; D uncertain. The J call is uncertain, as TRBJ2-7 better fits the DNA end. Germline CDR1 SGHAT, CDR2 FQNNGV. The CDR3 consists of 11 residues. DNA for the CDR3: TGTGCCAGCAGCCCCCACTACGAGCAGTACTTC. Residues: CASSPHYEQYF.

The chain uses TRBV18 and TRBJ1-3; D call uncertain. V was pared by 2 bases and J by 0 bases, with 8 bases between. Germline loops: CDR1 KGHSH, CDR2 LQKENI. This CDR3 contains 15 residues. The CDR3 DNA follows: TGTGCCAGCTCACCAGTCCCATTCTCTGGAAACACCATATATTTT. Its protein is CASSPVPFSGNTIYF.

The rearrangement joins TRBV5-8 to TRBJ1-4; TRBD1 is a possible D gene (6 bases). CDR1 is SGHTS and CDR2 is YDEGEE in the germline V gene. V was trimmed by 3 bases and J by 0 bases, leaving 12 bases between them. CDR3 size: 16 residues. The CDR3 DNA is TGTGCCAGCAGCTCCGACAGGTCCTCAACTAATGAAAAACTGTTTTTT. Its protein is CASSSDRSSTNEKLFF.

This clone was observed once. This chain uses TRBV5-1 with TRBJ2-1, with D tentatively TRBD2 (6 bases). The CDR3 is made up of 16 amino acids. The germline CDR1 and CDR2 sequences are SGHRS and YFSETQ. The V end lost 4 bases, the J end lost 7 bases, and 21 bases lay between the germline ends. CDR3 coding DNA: TGCGCCAGCAGCCCTAACCCGGGGGTATATGGGAATGAGCAGTTCTTC. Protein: CASSPNPGVYGNEQFF.

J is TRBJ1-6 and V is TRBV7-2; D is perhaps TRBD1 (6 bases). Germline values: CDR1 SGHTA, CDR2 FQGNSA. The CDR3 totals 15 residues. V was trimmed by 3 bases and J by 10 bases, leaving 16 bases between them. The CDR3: CASSFAGAGKSPLHF. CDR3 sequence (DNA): TGTGCCAGCAGCTTTGCGGGGGCAGGGAAGTCACCCCTCCACTTT.

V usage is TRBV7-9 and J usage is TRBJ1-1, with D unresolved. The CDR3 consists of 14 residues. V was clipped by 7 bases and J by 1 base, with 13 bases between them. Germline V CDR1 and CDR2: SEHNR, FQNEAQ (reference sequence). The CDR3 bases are TGTGCCAGCACTTATTATCGAAAGAACACTGAAGCTTTCTTT. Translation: CASTYYRKNTEAFF.